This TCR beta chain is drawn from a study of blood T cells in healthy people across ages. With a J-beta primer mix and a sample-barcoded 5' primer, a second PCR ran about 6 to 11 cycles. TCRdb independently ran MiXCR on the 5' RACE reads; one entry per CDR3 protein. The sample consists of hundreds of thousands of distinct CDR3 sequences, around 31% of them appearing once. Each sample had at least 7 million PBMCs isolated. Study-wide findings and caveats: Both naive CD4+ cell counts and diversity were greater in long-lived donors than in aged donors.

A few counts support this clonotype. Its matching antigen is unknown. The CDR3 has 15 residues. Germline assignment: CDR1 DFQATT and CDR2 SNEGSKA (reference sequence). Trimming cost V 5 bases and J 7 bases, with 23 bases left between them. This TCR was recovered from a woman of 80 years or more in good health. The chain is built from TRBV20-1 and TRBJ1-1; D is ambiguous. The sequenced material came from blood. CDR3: CSAARRILYLNEAFF. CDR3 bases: TGCAGTGCTGCCCGACGGATCCTTTACCTTAATGAAGCTTTCTTT.